The 27 T cell receptor beta chains listed next were all sequenced from one sample in a study of blood T cell repertoires in COVID-19. The method was immunoSEQ multiplex PCR; TCRdb's version includes in-frame clones alone and lacks a portion of them. The table shows some 250,000 clones, with about 86% occurring only once. The sample taken for sequencing was peripheral blood. These TCRs come from a woman in her twenties or thirties who had recovered from COVID-19.

Here the CDR3 DNA reads TGCGCCAGCAGCCAAGAATTCCGGGGGATCACCTACGAGCAGTACTTC. This gives the protein CASSQEFRGITYEQYF. The chain joins TRBV4-3 to TRBJ2-7, with D maybe TRBD2 (6 bases). In germline, CDR1 is LGHNA, CDR2 YSLEER. V was clipped by 0 bases and J by 2 bases, with 14 bases between them. This CDR3 spans 16 amino acids.

This clone has just a few counts. The chain employs TRBV12-5 and TRBJ2-5; 13 nucleotides match TRBD2. Per the germline V gene, CDR1 is LGHNT and CDR2 is FRNRAP. V lost 6 bases and J lost 3; bases outside the gene matches: 7. This CDR3 is 16 amino acids long. In DNA, the CDR3 is TGTGCTAGTGGCCGGACTAGCGGGGGAGCGGAAGAGACCCAGTACTTC. Translated: CASGRTSGGAEETQYF.

The chain joins TRBV7-2 to TRBJ1-2; TRBD1 matches 7 bases. The length of the CDR3 is 15 residues. CDR1 is SGHTA and CDR2 is FQGNSA in the germline V gene. V was clipped by 0 bases and J by 7 bases; unmatched bases: 8. The chain's CDR3 is CASSLARETGSGYTF. As DNA, the CDR3 is TGTGCCAGCAGCTTAGCGCGTGAGACAGGGTCTGGCTACACCTTC.

DNA of the CDR3: TGTGCCAGCAGCCCAGGTCTTAGGACAGATTATGGCTACACCTTC. It translates to CASSPGLRTDYGYTF. The V call is TRBV11-2, the J call TRBJ1-2, with D perhaps matching TRBD1 (6 bases). Between the trimmed V and J ends, which lost 5 bases and 5 bases, there was a span of 18 bases. Germline CDR1 is SGHAT and CDR2 is FQNNGV. The CDR3 sequence is 15 residues long.

The chain uses TRBV23-1 and TRBJ2-3, with D possibly TRBD2 on 5 matching bases. TRBV23-1 is given ORF status, its function remaining uncertain. CDR3 length: 15 residues. V lost 9 bases and J lost 0, with 16 bases in between. The CDR3 loop is CARGWAEASTDTQYF. The CDR3 bases are TGCGCCAGGGGGTGGGCGGAGGCTAGCACAGATACGCAGTATTTT.

J is TRBJ2-5 and V is TRBV6-5; TRBD1 aligns across 9 bases. Trimming cost V 6 bases and J 6 bases; bases outside gene matches: 5. The CDR3 is 13 amino acids. CDR1 MNHEY and CDR2 SVGAGI come from the germline V gene. The CDR3 sequence is CASRRDRAQTQYF. The CDR3 DNA follows: TGTGCCAGCAGACGGGACAGGGCTCAGACCCAGTACTTC.

This chain links TRBV27 with TRBJ2-7; D perhaps matches TRBD2 (5 bases). Germline loops: CDR1 MNHEY, CDR2 SMNVEV (reference sequence). The ends were cut back, 5 bases at V and 3 bases at J, with 14 bases in the middle. This CDR3 region has 14 residues. This chain's CDR3 is CASSLDGVGYEQYF. For the CDR3, the DNA is TGTGCCAGCAGTCTAGACGGGGTAGGCTACGAGCAGTACTTC.

The chain carries TRBV4-1 and TRBJ1-1, with 7 positions matching TRBD1. This CDR3 has 15 residues. Germline CDR1 is MGHRA and CDR2 is YSYEKL. V lost 3 bases to trimming and J lost 1 base; unmatched junction nucleotides: 5. The CDR3 protein is CASSHLTGQNTEAFF. The CDR3 nucleotides are TGCGCCAGCAGCCACTTGACAGGGCAGAACACTGAAGCTTTCTTT.

The chain couples TRBV7-6 to TRBJ1-6, with 7 positions matching TRBD1. Germline trimming cut 5 bases from V and 11 bases from J; bases unmatched to any gene: 12. The CDR3 extends over 15 amino acids. Looked up from germline, CDR1 is SGHVS and CDR2 is FNYEAQ. The DNA for the CDR3 is TGTGCCAGCAGCCACACACAGGGGTGGGGAGCACCCCTCCACTTT. Translation: CASSHTQGWGAPLHF. Full variable domain (remainder filled in from reference TRBV7-6 and TRBJ1-6): GAGVSQSPRYKVTKRGQDVALRCDPISGHVSLYWYRQALGQGPEFLTYFNYEAQQDKSGLPNDRFSAERPEGSISTLTIQRTEQRDSAMYRCASSHTQGWGAPLHFGNGTRLTVT.

The V and J genes are TRBV6-5 and TRBJ1-4; 7 bases match TRBD1. J was trimmed by 16 bases and V by 5 bases; bases with no gene match: 16. Germline CDR1 reads MNHEY; CDR2 reads SVGAGI. CDR3 length: 14 amino acids. CDR3 loop: CASSRARWDSRWFF. CDR3 coding DNA: TGTGCCAGCAGTCGAGCCCGATGGGACAGCCGTTGGTTTTTT.

The gene calls are TRBV12-3 or TRBV12-4 and TRBJ2-5, with D perhaps TRBD1 (6 bases). V lost 3 bases, J lost 9 bases, and 14 bases lay in between. This CDR3 contains 13 residues. The CDR3 spells CASSFGTPTPQYF. CDR3 nucleotide sequence: TGTGCCAGCAGTTTCGGGACACCAACGCCCCAGTACTTC.

The chain uses TRBV25-1 and TRBJ1-2; D uncertain. Germline lookup yields CDR1 MGHDK and CDR2 SYGVNS. The CDR3 consists of 16 residues. The V gene lost 6 bases and the J gene lost 5 bases, with 22 bases spanning the gap. This chain's CDR3 is CASSPEGALGAYGYTF. In DNA, the CDR3 is TGTGCCAGCAGCCCCGAGGGAGCCCTGGGAGCTTATGGCTACACCTTC.

The table lists this clone with a few counts. V gene TRBV3-1 (or the pseudogene TRBV3-2) combines with J gene TRBJ1-1; D perhaps matches TRBD1 (6 bases). With 4 bases removed from V and 1 base from J, the gap between germline ends came to 10 bases. Germline assignment: CDR1 LGHDT and CDR2 YNNKEL (reference sequence). The CDR3 is 14 amino acids. Here the CDR3 DNA reads TGTGCCAGCAGCCCCAGGGGACAGAACACTGAAGCTTTCTTT. It translates to CASSPRGQNTEAFF.

This chain links TRBV10-3 with TRBJ2-7; TRBD1 aligns across 11 bases. The CDR3 length is 16 residues. The V segment lost 9 bases and the J segment 4 bases; nucleotides outside the gene matches: 14. Per germline, CDR1 ENHRY and CDR2 SYGVKD. CDR3 nucleotides: TGTGCCATTGGACAGGGGGCGGGGGTAATGGGATACGAGCAGTACTTC. Protein: CAIGQGAGVMGYEQYF.

In its sample, this clone was seen once. The V and J genes are TRBV5-1 and TRBJ2-4, with 9 bases that match TRBD1. Germline CDR1 SGHRS, CDR2 YFSETQ. With V trimmed by 4 bases and J by 6 bases, 11 bases remained unmatched. The CDR3 contains 16 residues. CDR3: CASSPLQGALINIQYF. DNA of the CDR3: TGCGCCAGCAGCCCACTACAGGGGGCGCTTATAAACATTCAGTACTTC.

The rearrangement joins TRBV18 to TRBJ2-3; D not resolved. The V and J ends lost 1 base and 6 bases respectively, with 8 bases between them. Germline loops: CDR1 KGHSH, CDR2 LQKENI. There are 13 residues in the CDR3. In DNA form, the CDR3 reads TGTGCCAGCTCACCACGACAAGCTGATACGCAGTATTTT. It is translated as CASSPRQADTQYF.

V gene TRBV19 combines with J gene TRBJ2-5, with 11 bases fitting TRBD1. V was pared by 7 bases and J by 7 bases, with 11 bases of the junction left unmatched. The CDR3 is 15 amino acids. The germline V gene encodes CDR1 LNHDA and CDR2 SQIVND (reference sequence). The CDR3 region is CASIGTGGLVGTQYF. The CDR3 region has the DNA TGTGCCAGTATTGGGACAGGGGGTTTGGTTGGGACCCAGTACTTC.

In DNA, the CDR3 is TGTGCCAGCAGCCAACAGGGGGCTGGAAACACCATATATTTT. Translation gives CASSQQGAGNTIYF. This rearrangement joins TRBV4-2 to TRBJ1-3; 7 bases align to TRBD1. The CDR3 has 14 residues. Trimming cost V 2 bases and J 2 bases; bases outside gene matches: 0. The germline CDR1 and CDR2 sequences are LGHNA and YNFKEQ.

For the CDR3, the DNA is TGTGCCACCAGTCCCGGTGCGGGGAATGGCTACACCTTC. It specifies CATSPGAGNGYTF. V gene TRBV24-1 combines with J gene TRBJ1-2; no clear D gene. The CDR3 covers 13 residues. V dropped 6 bases and J dropped 6 bases, with 13 bases sitting between them. Germline CDR1 is KGHDR and CDR2 is SFDVKD.

V is TRBV6-5 and J is TRBJ2-7, with D perhaps TRBD1 (6 bases). V was cut by 5 bases and J by 6 bases, with 17 bases left in between. CDR1 and CDR2 (germline): MNHEY, SVGAGI. CDR3 length: 14 amino acids. This chain's CDR3 is CASSRTQGLIEQYF. CDR3 coding DNA: TGTGCCAGCAGTCGGACACAGGGTCTTATCGAGCAGTACTTC.

This clone was counted many times. This rearrangement joins TRBV10-3 to TRBJ1-4; D call uncertain. The CDR3 sequence is 14 residues long. Germline V gene data show CDR1 as ENHRY and CDR2 as SYGVKD. V was pared by 10 bases and J by 8 bases, with 20 bases between. For the CDR3, the DNA is TGTGCCACCCGAGGTACTCTCCGTCAAGAAAAACTGTTTTTT. It yields the protein CATRGTLRQEKLFF.

CDR3 nucleotide sequence: TGTGCCAGCAGCGAGACTAGCGGGGGTTCCAAGGATACGCAGTATTTT. This sequence encodes CASSETSGGSKDTQYF. The gene calls are TRBV7-9 and TRBJ2-3; 12 bases agree with TRBD2. Germline V gene data show CDR1 as SEHNR and CDR2 as FQNEAQ (reference sequence). With 5 bases clipped from V and 6 bases from J, the junction kept 9 bases outside the gene matches. CDR3 length: 16 amino acids.

The chain employs TRBV15 and TRBJ1-5; the D gene is possibly TRBD1 (5 bases). Germline V lookup: CDR1 LNHNV, CDR2 YYDKDF (reference sequence). V lost 0 bases and J 6 bases, leaving 9 bases between the germline ends. The CDR3 totals 14 residues. DNA of the CDR3: TGTGCCACCAGCAGAGATAGGGGTCGTCAGCCCCAGCATTTT. It codes for CATSRDRGRQPQHF.

The chain is built from TRBV14 and TRBJ2-1, with a possible D match to TRBD1 (6 bases). From germline, CDR1 is SGHDN and CDR2 FVKESK. This CDR3 region has 18 residues. V lost 2 bases and J 4 bases, leaving 21 bases between the germline ends. CDR3 residues: CASSQLHGTPSPYNEQFF. The CDR3 DNA reads as TGTGCCAGCAGCCAACTCCACGGGACACCCAGCCCTTACAATGAGCAGTTCTTC.

The V call is TRBV5-1, the J call TRBJ2-7; the D gene is possibly TRBD2 (5 bases). Germline CDR1 and CDR2: SGHRS and YFSETQ. The CDR3 length is 14 residues. V was trimmed by 4 bases and J by 2 bases, leaving 13 bases between them. The CDR3, as DNA: TGCGCCAGCAGCCCGCCGGCCGGGGCCTACGAGCAGTACTTC. This codes for CASSPPAGAYEQYF.

The chain combines TRBV7-9 with TRBJ1-1; D gene ambiguous. V lost 3 bases, J lost 11 bases, and 10 bases lay in between. CDR3 size: 11 residues. The germline V gene encodes CDR1 SEHNR and CDR2 FQNEAQ (reference sequence). The CDR3 sequence: CASSFDPAAFF. CDR3 sequence (DNA): TGTGCCAGCAGCTTCGACCCAGCGGCTTTCTTT. The full variable domain, with the rest looked up from reference TRBV7-9 and TRBJ1-1, is DTGVSQNPRHKITKRGQNVTFRCDPISEHNRLYWYRQTLGQGPEFLTYFQNEAQLEKSRLLSDRFSAERPKGSFSTLEIQRTEQGDSAMYLCASSFDPAAFFGQGTRLTVV.

The rearrangement joins TRBV19 to TRBJ2-3, with TRBD2 matching 8 bases. CDR3 length equals 16 residues. The V and J ends lost 5 bases and 0 bases, in that order; junction bases with no gene match: 7. The germline V gene has CDR1 LNHDA and CDR2 SQIVND (reference sequence). CDR3 region: CASSLMTSVSTDTQYF. The CDR3 DNA sequence: TGTGCCAGTAGTCTTATGACTAGCGTAAGCACAGATACGCAGTATTTT.